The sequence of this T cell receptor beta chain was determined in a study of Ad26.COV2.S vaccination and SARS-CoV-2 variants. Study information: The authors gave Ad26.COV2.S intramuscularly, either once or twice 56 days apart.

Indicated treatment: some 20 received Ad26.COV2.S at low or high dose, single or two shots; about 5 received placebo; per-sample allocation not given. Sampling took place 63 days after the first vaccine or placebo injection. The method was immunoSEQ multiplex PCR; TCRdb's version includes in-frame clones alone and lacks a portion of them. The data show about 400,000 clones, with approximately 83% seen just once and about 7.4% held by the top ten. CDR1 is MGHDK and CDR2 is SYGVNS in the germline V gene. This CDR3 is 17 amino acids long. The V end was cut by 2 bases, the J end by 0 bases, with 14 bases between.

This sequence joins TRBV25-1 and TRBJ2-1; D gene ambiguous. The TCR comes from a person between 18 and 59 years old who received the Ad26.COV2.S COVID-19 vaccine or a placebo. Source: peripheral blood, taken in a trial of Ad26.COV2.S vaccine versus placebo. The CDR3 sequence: CASSEARRFGSYNEQFF. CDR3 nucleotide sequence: TGTGCCAGCAGTGAAGCCCGGCGGTTCGGCTCCTACAATGAGCAGTTCTTC.